Shown below are 29 T cell receptor beta chains from a single sample sequenced in a study of a mutant IDH1 vaccine in newly diagnosed glioma. The time point was: week 23, last vaccination. Vaccination comprised doses that each held 300 ug of mutant IDH1 20-mer peptide, plus topical imiquimod. No antigen has been identified for these receptors. Only in-frame clones appear in the TCRdb table, and some are missing; sequencing was by immunoSEQ multiplex PCR. The sample has about 65,000 clones; around 83% are singletons. The sample was PBMCs, taken from a glioma patient whose treatment included an IDH1 peptide vaccine. All receptors come from a man between 25 and 39 years old with glioma.

The V and J genes are TRBV5-1 and TRBJ2-5, with 7 bases lining up with TRBD1. The germline CDR1 and CDR2 sequences are SGHRS and YFSETQ. This CDR3 has 16 residues. The junction had 14 bases not matched to a gene; V was cut back by 4 bases and J by 5 bases. The CDR3 is CASSPPRGGREETQYF. DNA of the CDR3: TGCGCCAGCAGCCCGCCAAGAGGGGGCCGTGAGGAGACCCAGTACTTC.

The chain combines TRBV2 with TRBJ2-3, with D uncertain. The CDR3 spans 14 residues. Germline CDR1 SNHLY, CDR2 FYNNEI. V shed 5 bases and J shed 2 bases, with 11 bases lying between them. This CDR3 is CASSLLVNTDTQYF. DNA for the CDR3: TGTGCCAGCAGTCTGCTGGTCAACACAGATACGCAGTATTTT.

The rearrangement joins TRBV23-1 to TRBJ2-3; 11 nucleotides agree with TRBD1. TRBV23-1 is recorded as an ORF, its role being uncertain. Trimming removed 6 bases from V and 4 bases from J; junction bases left unmatched: 6. This CDR3 has 15 residues. CDR3 bases: TGCGCCAGCAGGGTACCGGGACAGGGGGCAGATACGCAGTATTTT. This gives the protein CASRVPGQGADTQYF.

CDR3 amino acids: CASSLGRGKQETQYF. The CDR3 bases are TGTGCCAGCAGCTTGGGCCGGGGGAAACAAGAGACCCAGTACTTC. This chain joins TRBV13 and TRBJ2-5; D may be TRBD2 (6 bases). Trimming pared 3 bases from V and 2 bases from J, leaving 13 bases between. Germline V gives CDR1 PRHDT, CDR2 FYEKMQ (reference sequence). The CDR3 runs 15 residues.

This clone has only one observation. The chain combines TRBV6-1 with TRBJ2-7; 10 bases agree with TRBD2. The germline CDR1 and CDR2 sequences are MNHNS and SASEGT. This CDR3 contains 16 residues. V was pared by 4 bases and J by 1 base, with 7 bases of the junction left unmatched. CDR3 loop: CASSVLAGRSSYEQYF. For the CDR3, the DNA is TGTGCCAGCAGTGTACTAGCGGGGCGGTCATCCTACGAGCAGTACTTC.

The chain uses TRBV11-2 and TRBJ1-6, with TRBD1 matching 9 bases. CDR3 length: 15 residues. Per the germline V gene, CDR1 is SGHAT and CDR2 is FQNNGV. The junction had 4 bases not matched to a gene; V was cut back by 3 bases and J by 7 bases. CDR3 DNA: TGTGCCAGCAGCTTTGGGGACAGGGACAATTCACCCCTCCACTTT. Translated: CASSFGDRDNSPLHF.

Notes on this clone: At the DNA level, this CDR3 is encoded by other sequences in the same sample as well. The chain links TRBV30 to TRBJ1-5, with D uncertain. Between the trimmed V and J ends, which lost 2 bases and 0 bases, there was a span of 5 bases. This CDR3 region has 13 residues. Germline V lookup: CDR1 GTSNPN, CDR2 SVGIG (reference sequence). Here the CDR3 reads CAWSTDSNQPQHF. The DNA for the CDR3 is TGTGCCTGGAGTACGGATAGCAATCAGCCCCAGCATTTT.

The chain carries TRBV18 and TRBJ1-4, with unresolved D. Trimming stripped 3 bases from V and 7 bases from J, with 18 bases between. This CDR3 is 16 amino acids long. From germline, CDR1 is KGHSH and CDR2 LQKENI. The CDR3 DNA is TGTGCCAGCTCACCTTCTCTTGGGGAATTACGTGAAAAACTGTTTTTT. Translating gives CASSPSLGELREKLFF.

The chain has TRBV7-6 and TRBJ1-4; no firm D call. Looked up from germline, CDR1 is SGHVS and CDR2 is FNYEAQ. The CDR3 totals 13 residues. Trimming took off 4 bases at V and 12 bases at J, with 15 bases between the two ends. DNA for the CDR3: TGTGCCAGCAGCTCCATTACCGAGTCCGAACTGTTTTTT. Translation gives CASSSITESELFF.

The rearrangement uses TRBV7-9 and TRBJ1-2; no firm D call. Germline V CDR1 and CDR2: SEHNR, FQNEAQ (reference sequence). The CDR3 runs 15 residues. The V end was cut by 3 bases, the J end by 3 bases, with 14 bases between. The CDR3 nucleotides read TGTGCCAGCAGCTTTCCTACGCCCGGTTACTATGGCTACACCTTC. The encoded protein is CASSFPTPGYYGYTF.

This clone was observed a single time. The chain uses TRBV9 and TRBJ2-5; 7 bases are a match to TRBD1. The DNA end is a closer match to TRBJ2-7, so the J assignment may be wrong. The germline CDR1 and CDR2 sequences are SGDLS and YYNGEE. CDR3 length: 16 residues. CDR3 sequence (DNA): TGTGCCAGCAGCGTAGACGGGACAGTTTTACCCTACGAGCAGTACTTC. Amino acids: CASSVDGTVLPYEQYF.

The chain combines TRBV7-9 with TRBJ1-3, with a possible D match to TRBD1 (5 bases). CDR1 and CDR2 from the germline V gene are SEHNR and FQNEAQ (reference sequence). The CDR3 loop spans 14 amino acids. Trimming stripped 5 bases from V and 2 bases from J, with 10 bases between. CDR3 sequence reads: CASSQRGTGNTIYF. Here the CDR3 DNA reads TGTGCCAGCAGCCAGAGGGGCACTGGAAACACCATATATTTT.

This rearrangement joins TRBV28 to TRBJ2-7; maybe TRBD1 (5 bases). Germline-derived CDR1 and CDR2 are MDHEN and SYDVKM. V was clipped by 2 bases and J by 0 bases, with 14 bases between them. The CDR3 sequence is 16 residues long. The CDR3 region has the DNA TGTGCCAGCAGTTTACGAGGAACAGGAAGCTCCTACGAGCAGTACTTC. The encoded protein is CASSLRGTGSSYEQYF.

The chain couples TRBV10-1 to TRBJ2-2, with 8 nucleotides matching TRBD1. Germline CDR1 and CDR2: WNHNN and SYGVQD (reference sequence). The CDR3 extends over 15 amino acids. Unmatched junction bases numbered 2, after V lost 4 bases and J lost 1 base. The DNA of the CDR3 is TGCGCCAGCAGTGGCGGGACAGGGAACACCGGGGAGCTGTTTTTT. It specifies CASSGGTGNTGELFF.

The V gene is TRBV13, the J gene TRBJ1-4, with D hard to call. There are 17 residues in the CDR3. The V gene's germline CDR1 is PRHDT and CDR2 FYEKMQ (reference sequence). Deletions cut 2 bases from V and 4 bases from J, with 17 bases between. The CDR3, as DNA: TGTGCCAGCAGCTTAACGACAAGGGCGACCTATAATGAAAAACTGTTTTTT. It codes for CASSLTTRATYNEKLFF. The entire variable domain, with the rest obtained from reference TRBV13 and TRBJ1-4, is as follows: AAGVIQSPRHLIKEKRETATLKCYPIPRHDTVYWYQQGPGQDPQFLISFYEKMQSDKGSIPDRFSAQQFSDYHSELNMSSLELGDSALYFCASSLTTRATYNEKLFFGSGTQLSVL.

This chain uses TRBV2 with TRBJ2-5; the match to TRBD1 covers 11 bases. The J call is in doubt because the DNA end fits TRBJ2-7 better. The CDR3 covers 15 residues. Germline-derived CDR1 and CDR2 are SNHLY and FYNNEI. CDR3 residues: CASRSDRGRSYEQYF. CDR3 bases: TGTGCCAGCAGATCGGACAGGGGGCGATCCTACGAGCAGTACTTC.

J is TRBJ1-2 and V is TRBV2, with TRBD1 identical over 7 bases. Germline V gene sequence: CDR1 SNHLY, CDR2 FYNNEI. Germline trimming cut 1 base from V and 8 bases from J; bases unmatched to any gene: 13. CDR3 length equals 16 residues. The CDR3, as DNA: TGTGCCAGCAGTGAAGGTGACAGGGAAATCCTATCCGGCTACACCTTC. Encoded protein: CASSEGDREILSGYTF.

The gene calls are TRBV7-5 and TRBJ1-5. TRBV7-5 is a documented pseudogene. This CDR3 spans 12 amino acids. The CDR3 DNA reads as TGTGCCAGAAGCTTAGGCACCCAGCCCCAGCATTTT. Amino acid sequence: CARSLGTQPQHF.

The chain carries TRBV28 and TRBJ1-5, with D possibly TRBD1 on 5 matching bases. Trimming took 5 bases from V and 2 from J, leaving 16 bases between them. The CDR3 consists of 16 residues. The germline V gene has CDR1 MDHEN and CDR2 SYDVKM. The CDR3 is CASSPAGAGRNQPQHF. CDR3 nucleotides: TGTGCCAGCAGTCCCGCCGGGGCAGGCCGCAATCAGCCCCAGCATTTT.

The V call is TRBV5-6, the J call TRBJ1-1; TRBD1 matches 7 bases. Losses at the gene ends were 1 base for V and 6 bases for J; bases not matched to a gene: 9. The CDR3 totals 15 residues. Germline V gene sequence: CDR1 SGHDT, CDR2 YYEEEE. The CDR3 DNA reads TGTGCCAGCAGCTTGTACGCAGGGGGGAAGGCTGAAGCTTTCTTT. Translating it yields CASSLYAGGKAEAFF. Full variable domain (outside the CDR3, taken from reference TRBV5-6 and TRBJ1-1): DAGVTQSPTHLIKTRGQQVTLRCSPKSGHDTVSWYQQALGQGPQFIFQYYEEEERQRGNFPDRFSGHQFPNYSSELNVNALLLGDSALYLCASSLYAGGKAEAFFGQGTRLTVV.

This rearrangement joins TRBV20-1 to TRBJ2-7, with 8 bases aligning to TRBD1. CDR1 is DFQATT, CDR2 SNEGSKA, per germline (reference sequence). After removal of 6 bases from V and 11 bases from J, the junction contained 6 bases not matched to a gene. The CDR3 is 10 amino acids. CDR3 DNA: TGCAGTGCCATCCGGGACAGGAAGTACTTC. It yields the protein CSAIRDRKYF.

J is TRBJ1-5 and V is TRBV5-1; 9 nucleotides agree with TRBD1. V lost 0 bases to trimming and J lost 5 bases; unmatched junction nucleotides: 6. This CDR3 contains 16 residues. Germline values: CDR1 SGHRS, CDR2 YFSETQ. The CDR3 DNA reads as TGCGCCAGCAGCTTGGGAGACAGGGGGGACCATCAGCCCCAGCATTTT. It specifies CASSLGDRGDHQPQHF.

The chain recombines TRBV6-5 with TRBJ2-2; D is ambiguous. V was cut by 0 bases and J by 0 bases, with 5 bases left in between. This CDR3 has 15 amino acids. Germline CDR1 is MNHEY and CDR2 is SVGAGI. The CDR3 region is CASSYSTPNTGELFF. The CDR3 DNA sequence: TGTGCCAGCAGTTACTCGACACCGAACACCGGGGAGCTGTTTTTT.

The rearrangement joins TRBV6-5 to TRBJ1-3; 7 nucleotides align to TRBD1. Germline V lookup: CDR1 MNHEY, CDR2 SVGAGI. J lost 0 bases, V lost 8 bases, and 7 bases had no gene match. The CDR3 length is 15 residues. The CDR3 protein is CASSISGGSGNTIYF. CDR3 coding DNA: TGTGCCAGCTCGATTTCAGGGGGCTCTGGAAACACCATATATTTT.

The chain employs TRBV18 and TRBJ2-2; unclear D gene. Germline-derived CDR1 and CDR2 are KGHSH and LQKENI. The CDR3 length is 14 residues. The germline V and J ends were trimmed by 4 bases and 2 bases, with 8 bases remaining between them. The DNA of the CDR3 is TGTGCCAGCTCACAAATAGCCAACACCGGGGAGCTGTTTTTT. Amino acids: CASSQIANTGELFF.

The rearrangement uses TRBV7-9 and TRBJ1-4; 7 bases map to TRBD1. Trimming at V came to 6 bases and at J to 8 bases, leaving 15 bases not matched to a gene. The CDR3 is made up of 16 amino acids. The germline V gene has CDR1 SEHNR and CDR2 FQNEAQ (reference sequence). CDR3 DNA sequence: TGTGCCAGCAGTTTTGAGACAGGGTCGACACGCGAAAAACTGTTTTTT. Protein sequence: CASSFETGSTREKLFF.

This clone came up many times. The chain carries TRBV5-1 and TRBJ1-1; D is perhaps TRBD1 (5 bases). Germline values: CDR1 SGHRS, CDR2 YFSETQ. CDR3 size: 14 residues. V lost 2 bases and J lost 1, with 9 bases in between. CDR3 region: CASSFDGQNTEAFF. The CDR3, as DNA: TGCGCCAGCAGCTTCGACGGACAGAACACTGAAGCTTTCTTT.

The chain has TRBV5-1 and TRBJ2-1; 11 bases line up with TRBD2. The germline V gene encodes CDR1 SGHRS and CDR2 YFSETQ. The CDR3 loop spans 16 amino acids. V was clipped by 0 bases and J by 9 bases; unmatched bases: 8. CDR3 in DNA: TGCGCCAGCAGCTTGGATACTAGCGGGGGATCTCGTGAGCAGTTCTTC. It encodes CASSLDTSGGSREQFF.

This clone came up a few times. The chain couples TRBV4-1 to TRBJ1-5; D remains unclear. Germline V CDR1 and CDR2: MGHRA, YSYEKL. The CDR3 contains 15 residues. V lost 0 bases, J lost 7 bases, and 13 bases lay in between. Here the CDR3 reads CASSQDFWEGQPQHF. The CDR3 DNA reads TGCGCCAGCAGCCAAGATTTTTGGGAGGGACAGCCCCAGCATTTT.